The 17 T cell receptor beta chains below come from one sample, sequenced in a study of cytomegalovirus exposure and HLA in healthy donors. Repertoires were generated with immunoSEQ multiplex PCR, while TCRdb's copy carries only in-frame clones and drops some. The sample contains about 76,000 clones, 94% of which appear only once. The specimen sequenced was PBMCs. The receptors were sampled from a woman in her late teens or twenties in good health and CMV-seronegative.

This sequence joins TRBV28 and TRBJ1-4, with D unclear. Germline CDR1 reads MDHEN; CDR2 reads SYDVKM. V was pared by 1 base and J by 3 bases, with 9 bases between. The CDR3 has 15 residues. CDR3 amino acids: CASSLSGLSNEKLFF. CDR3 nucleotide sequence: TGTGCCAGCAGTTTATCGGGGTTGTCTAATGAAAAACTGTTTTTT.

The chain employs TRBV19 and TRBJ1-1, with no clear D. The CDR3 loop spans 12 amino acids. CDR1 is LNHDA, CDR2 SQIVND, per germline (reference sequence). V lost 5 bases, J lost 5 bases, and 9 bases lay in between. Here the CDR3 reads CASSPSRTEAFF. CDR3 DNA sequence: TGTGCCAGTAGTCCTTCCAGGACTGAAGCTTTCTTT.

This chain uses TRBV5-8 with TRBJ1-6; 8 bases agree with TRBD1. V gave up 0 bases and J gave up 10 bases; unmatched junction bases: 12. Germline V gene sequence: CDR1 SGHTS, CDR2 YDEGEE. The CDR3 is 17 residues long. The CDR3 region has the DNA TGTGCCAGCAGCTTGGGACAGGGGTCCCCCGTAAGGTCACCCCTCCACTTT. Protein product: CASSLGQGSPVRSPLHF.

The chain recombines TRBV7-9 with TRBJ2-7; 10 bases match TRBD2. Germline CDR1 SEHNR, CDR2 FQNEAQ (reference sequence). The CDR3 is made up of 16 amino acids. Trimming at V came to 5 bases and at J to 2 bases, leaving 9 bases not matched to a gene. CDR3 sequence: CASSNAGTSAPYEQYF. DNA for the CDR3: TGTGCCAGCAGCAACGCCGGGACTAGCGCCCCCTACGAGCAGTACTTC.

The rearrangement links TRBV4-1 to TRBJ2-1; 11 bases align to TRBD2. The germline CDR1 and CDR2 sequences are MGHRA and YSYEKL. V trimming: 0 bases; J trimming: 14 bases; junction bases outside the gene matches: 9. This CDR3 comprises 15 residues. CDR3 sequence (DNA): TGCGCCAGCAGCCAAGATGTAGTAGCGGGGGGGCCGGAGTTCTTC. Its protein product is CASSQDVVAGGPEFF.

The chain joins TRBV29-1 to TRBJ2-3, with D hard to call. Deletions cut 6 bases from V and 1 base from J, with 11 bases between. From germline, CDR1 is SQVTM and CDR2 ANQGSEA. CDR3 length: 13 residues. The CDR3 DNA follows: TGCAGCGTCGCCAGGTTGGGCACAGATACGCAGTATTTT. Translation gives CSVARLGTDTQYF.

The chain couples TRBV2 to TRBJ1-2; no definite D call. The CDR3 is 14 amino acids. CDR1 and CDR2 from the germline V gene are SNHLY and FYNNEI. Trimming removed 3 bases at V and 8 bases at J, with 16 bases between. Written as DNA, the CDR3 is TGTGCCAGCAGTGATCATTTGGTCGACACCGGCTACACCTTC. Its translation: CASSDHLVDTGYTF. Based on the CDR3 plus reference TRBV2 and TRBJ1-2, the full variable domain is EPEVTQTPSHQVTQMGQEVILRCVPISNHLYFYWYRQILGQKVEFLVSFYNNEISEKSEIFDDQFSVERPDGSNFTLKIRSTKLEDSAMYFCASSDHLVDTGYTFGSGTRLTVV.

This clone came up once. The rearrangement links TRBV9 to TRBJ2-3, with D hard to call. Trimming removed 4 bases at V and 0 bases at J, with 15 bases between. CDR1 and CDR2 from the germline V gene are SGDLS and YYNGEE. CDR3 length: 16 amino acids. The CDR3 bases are TGTGCCAGCAGCCTCACAGTAGAGTCTAGCACAGATACGCAGTATTTT. Its translation: CASSLTVESSTDTQYF.

The rearrangement uses TRBV27 and TRBJ1-5; no firm D call. V was clipped by 2 bases and J by 4 bases, with 9 bases between them. The CDR3 extends over 14 amino acids. Germline CDR1 is MNHEY and CDR2 is SMNVEV (reference sequence). In DNA, the CDR3 is TGTGCCAGCAGTTTAGGTAGTGTAAATCAGCCCCAGCATTTT. It yields the protein CASSLGSVNQPQHF.

V and J are TRBV5-1 and TRBJ2-5, with TRBD1 matching over 7 bases. The CDR3 has 14 amino acids. From germline, CDR1 is SGHRS and CDR2 YFSETQ. The ends lost 2 bases at V and 2 bases at J; junction bases unmatched: 3. CDR3 region: CASSLQGTQETQYF. DNA for the CDR3: TGCGCCAGCAGCTTACAGGGGACACAAGAGACCCAGTACTTC.

CDR3 sequence: CASSLAPGSDTQYF. CDR3 coding DNA: TGCGCCAGCAGCTTGGCGCCAGGGTCAGATACGCAGTATTTT. The V call is TRBV5-1, the J call TRBJ2-3; tentatively, D is TRBD1 (5 bases). CDR1 is SGHRS and CDR2 is YFSETQ in the germline V gene. The CDR3 consists of 14 residues. The V and J ends lost 0 bases and 4 bases respectively, with 9 bases between them.

This clone appeared a single time. The chain carries TRBV27 and TRBJ2-1, with 9 bases identical to TRBD2. Germline V lookup: CDR1 MNHEY, CDR2 SMNVEV (reference sequence). CDR3 length equals 14 residues. The V and J ends lost 7 bases and 9 bases, in that order; junction bases with no gene match: 10. The DNA of the CDR3 is TGTGCCAGCACCCCGGACACAGCGGGAGGTGAGCAGTTCTTC. Encoded protein: CASTPDTAGGEQFF.

The chain joins TRBV30 to TRBJ2-1; the D gene is possibly TRBD1 (5 bases). This CDR3 spans 15 amino acids. Trimming took 3 bases from V and 0 from J, leaving 12 bases between them. The germline CDR1 and CDR2 sequences are GTSNPN and SVGIG (reference sequence). The DNA of the CDR3 is TGTGCCTGGAGCAAAGACAGTTCCTCCTACAATGAGCAGTTCTTC. The encoded protein is CAWSKDSSSYNEQFF.

The chain couples TRBV19 to TRBJ1-1; a possible D gene is TRBD1 (5 bases). Trimming pared 0 bases from V and 5 bases from J, leaving 16 bases between. This CDR3 spans 16 amino acids. Germline V gene lookup returns CDR1 LNHDA and CDR2 SQIVND (reference sequence). In DNA, the CDR3 is TGTGCCAGTAGTATAGATAGCTGGGGGGGTTTGACTGAAGCTTTCTTT. Translation gives CASSIDSWGGLTEAFF.

The chain carries TRBV30 and TRBJ2-5; D is perhaps TRBD2 (6 bases). Germline assignment: CDR1 GTSNPN and CDR2 SVGIG (reference sequence). Trimming shortened V by 0 bases and J by 1 base, and 9 bases separated the two germline ends. The CDR3 runs to 14 residues. CDR3: CAWSVVGGQETQYF. Here the CDR3 DNA reads TGTGCCTGGAGTGTTGTGGGGGGCCAAGAGACCCAGTACTTC. The full variable domain, with the rest looked up from reference TRBV30 and TRBJ2-5, is SQTIHQWPATLVQPVGSPLSLECTVEGTSNPNLYWYRQAAGRGLQLLFYSVGIGQISSEVPQNLSASRPQDRQFILSSKKLLLSDSGFYLCAWSVVGGQETQYFGPGTRLLVL.

The chain recombines TRBV9 with TRBJ2-2; maybe TRBD2 (5 bases). The ends were cut back, 7 bases at V and 5 bases at J, with 9 bases in the middle. CDR1 SGDLS and CDR2 YYNGEE come from the germline V gene. This CDR3 contains 12 residues. CDR3 amino acids: CASAGGTGELFF. In nucleotides, the CDR3 is TGTGCCAGCGCGGGCGGAACCGGGGAGCTGTTTTTT.

This clone was seen ten or more times. The chain couples TRBV6-4 to TRBJ2-7; possible D gene TRBD1, 5 bases. Trimming shortened V by 5 bases and J by 2 bases, and 13 bases separated the two germline ends. The CDR3 totals 14 residues. Germline V gives CDR1 MRHNA, CDR2 SNTAGT. CDR3 in amino acids: CASSPAPTAYEQYF. CDR3 DNA sequence: TGTGCCAGCAGTCCAGCCCCGACAGCCTACGAGCAGTACTTC.